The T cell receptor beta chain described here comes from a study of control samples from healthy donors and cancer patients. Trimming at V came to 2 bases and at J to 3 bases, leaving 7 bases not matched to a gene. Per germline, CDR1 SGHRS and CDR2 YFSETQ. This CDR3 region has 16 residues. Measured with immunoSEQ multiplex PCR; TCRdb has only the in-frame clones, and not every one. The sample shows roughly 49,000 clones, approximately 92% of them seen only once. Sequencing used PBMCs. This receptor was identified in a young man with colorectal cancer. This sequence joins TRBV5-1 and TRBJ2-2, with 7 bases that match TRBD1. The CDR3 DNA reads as TGCGCCAGCAGCTTCCAACAGGGGACGGACACCGGGGAGCTGTTTTTT. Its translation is CASSFQQGTDTGELFF.